This T cell receptor (beta chain) was sequenced for a study of early T cells in non-severe SARS-CoV-2 infection. Study-wide background: RNA in bulk from unsorted whole blood was sequenced, and chains were unpaired. Study-level findings and limits: Sequences matched to VDJdb favored anti-spike CD8 responses, while private and CD4 specificities were missed.

This CDR3 is 17 amino acids long. Germline V gives CDR1 SNHLY, CDR2 FYNNEI. The trim removed 5 bases at V and 4 bases at J, leaving 10 bases unmatched. Researchers attached unique molecular identifiers to individual cDNA molecules. TCRdb passed the 5' RACE reads through MiXCR, listing each CDR3 protein once. The table lists around 39,000 distinct CDR3 sequences, less than 6.5% of them singletons, with roughly 6.3% in the top ten. The sample holds a few counts of this clonotype. The antigen is unknown. The sample here was whole blood, taken at baseline. The chain couples TRBV2 to TRBJ2-3, with 12 nucleotides matching TRBD2. This TCR derives from an adult who was a healthcare worker with PCR-confirmed SARS-CoV-2 infection or an uninfected control (not recorded which). The CDR3 DNA follows: TGTGCCAGCAGTCTTCTCCCGACTAGCGGGAGTGCAGATACGCAGTATTTT. It specifies CASSLLPTSGSADTQYF.